This T cell receptor (beta chain) was found in a study of blood T cell repertoires in COVID-19. Study summary: Sites in the United States, Italy and Spain provided acute and convalescent COVID-19 samples.

As to this clone: Other nucleotide sequences in the sample specify the same CDR3.

As processed by the authors: Nucleated cell counts were estimated from reference gene primer amplification. Data came from immunoSEQ multiplex PCR; TCRdb stores just in-frame clones and leaves some out. From that table come the V and J calls and clone size; the DNA was used to work out D and trimming. The sample consists of approximately 350,000 clones, roughly 90% of them appearing once. Sequencing used peripheral blood. The TCR comes from a woman in her 70s with COVID-19, enrolled during active disease.

Here the CDR3 reads CATSDSSTGNTEAFF. The DNA of the CDR3 is TGTGCCACCAGTGACTCGTCGACAGGGAACACTGAAGCTTTCTTT. The chain carries TRBV24-1 and TRBJ1-1, with D perhaps TRBD1 (6 bases). The V end lost 4 bases, the J end lost 1 base, and 12 bases lay between the germline ends. In germline, CDR1 is KGHDR, CDR2 SFDVKD. The CDR3 contains 15 residues.